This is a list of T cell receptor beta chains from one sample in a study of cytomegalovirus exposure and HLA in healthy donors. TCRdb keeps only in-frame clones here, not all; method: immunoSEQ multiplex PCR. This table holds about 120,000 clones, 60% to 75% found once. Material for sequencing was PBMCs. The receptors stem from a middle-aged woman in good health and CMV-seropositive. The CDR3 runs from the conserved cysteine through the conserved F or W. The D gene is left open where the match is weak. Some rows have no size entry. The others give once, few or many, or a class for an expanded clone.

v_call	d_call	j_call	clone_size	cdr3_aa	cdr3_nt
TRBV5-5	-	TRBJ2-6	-	CASSFEAGHAGANVLTF	TGTGCCAGCAGCTTCGAGGCCGGACACGCTGGGGCCAACGTCCTGACTTTC
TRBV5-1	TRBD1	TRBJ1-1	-	CASSLVGQSNTEAFF	TGCGCCAGCAGCTTGGTGGGACAGTCGAACACTGAAGCTTTCTTT
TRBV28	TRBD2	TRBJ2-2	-	CASRFTRSGRYTGELFF	TGTGCCAGCAGATTTACCCGTAGCGGGCGATACACCGGGGAGCTGTTTTTT
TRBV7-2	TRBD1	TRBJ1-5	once	CASSLVGTGSNQPQHF	TGTGCCAGCAGCTTAGTAGGGACAGGGAGCAATCAGCCCCAGCATTTT
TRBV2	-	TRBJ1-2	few	CASRQVSDGYTF	TGTGCCAGCCGCCAGGTTAGCGATGGCTACACCTTC
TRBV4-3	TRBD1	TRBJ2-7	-	CASSQDSPVGQVYEQYF	TGCGCCAGCAGCCAAGATTCCCCGGTTGGACAGGTCTACGAGCAGTACTTC
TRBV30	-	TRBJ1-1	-	CAWQGREGTEAFF	TGTGCCTGGCAGGGCAGGGAGGGCACTGAAGCTTTCTTT
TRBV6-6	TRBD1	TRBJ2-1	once	CATHGQGLGNEQFF	TGTGCCACCCACGGACAGGGGTTGGGCAATGAGCAGTTCTTC
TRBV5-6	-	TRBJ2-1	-	CASSLASDRSNEQFF	TGTGCCAGCAGCTTGGCTTCTGACAGGAGCAATGAGCAGTTCTTC
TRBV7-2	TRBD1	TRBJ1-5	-	CASSLFVDRGQPQHF	TGTGCCAGCAGCTTATTCGTAGACAGGGGGCAGCCCCAGCATTTT
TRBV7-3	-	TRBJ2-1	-	CASSPSTVEGHEQFF	TGTGCCAGCAGCCCATCCACTGTGGAGGGTCATGAGCAGTTCTTC
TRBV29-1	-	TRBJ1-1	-	CSVRGAGLEAFF	TGCAGCGTCCGGGGGGCAGGGCTTGAAGCTTTCTTT
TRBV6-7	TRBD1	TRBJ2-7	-	CASRPLGTDIYEQYF	TGTGCCAGCAGACCTCTCGGGACAGACATCTACGAGCAGTACTTC
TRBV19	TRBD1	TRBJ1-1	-	CASSIDPDRGYTEAFF	TGTGCCAGTAGTATAGATCCCGACAGGGGTTACACTGAAGCTTTCTTT
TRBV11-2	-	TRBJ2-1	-	CASSLASSSGYNEQFF	TGTGCCAGCAGCTTAGCCTCTAGTAGCGGCTACAATGAGCAGTTCTTC
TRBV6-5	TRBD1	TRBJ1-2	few	CASARDSYGYTF	TGTGCCAGCGCTCGGGACAGTTATGGCTACACCTTC
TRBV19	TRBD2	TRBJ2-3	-	CASSIEITSGHTDTQYF	TGTGCCAGTAGTATAGAGATTACTAGCGGACACACAGATACGCAGTATTTT
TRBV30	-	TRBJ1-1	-	CAWSIMGQETANTEAFF	TGTGCCTGGAGCATAATGGGTCAGGAGACAGCGAACACTGAAGCTTTCTTT
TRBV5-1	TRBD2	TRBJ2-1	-	CASSSSGGYNEQFF	TGCGCCAGCAGCTCGAGCGGGGGGTACAATGAGCAGTTCTTC
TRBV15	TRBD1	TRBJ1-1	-	CATSSGQGFTEAFF	TGTGCCACCAGCAGTGGACAGGGGTTCACTGAAGCTTTCTTT
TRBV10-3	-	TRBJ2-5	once	CAIKDSYKETQYF	TGTGCCATCAAGGATAGCTACAAAGAGACCCAGTACTTC
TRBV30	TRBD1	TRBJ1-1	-	CACYSGTGGTEAFF	TGTGCCTGCTATTCTGGAACAGGGGGCACTGAAGCTTTCTTT
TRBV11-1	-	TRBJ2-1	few	CASSARLESSYNEQFF	TGTGCCAGCAGCGCGCGACTAGAGAGCTCCTACAATGAGCAGTTCTTC
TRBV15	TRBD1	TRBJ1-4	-	CATSRPGQGKEKLFF	TGTGCCACCAGCAGACCGGGACAGGGTAAAGAAAAACTGTTTTTT
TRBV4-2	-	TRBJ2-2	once	CASSPSGNTGELFF	TGTGCCAGCAGCCCCTCAGGGAACACCGGGGAGCTGTTTTTT
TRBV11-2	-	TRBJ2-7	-	CASSPHMTYEQYF	TGTGCCAGCAGCCCCCACATGACCTACGAGCAGTACTTC
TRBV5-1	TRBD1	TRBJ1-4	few	CASSPANTGATNEKLFF	TGCGCCAGCAGCCCCGCCAACACAGGGGCGACTAATGAAAAACTGTTTTTT
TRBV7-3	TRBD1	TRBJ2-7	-	CASSQGQGAAYEQYF	TGTGCCAGCAGCCAAGGACAGGGGGCTGCCTACGAGCAGTACTTC
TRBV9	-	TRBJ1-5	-	CASSVDSGSHQPQHF	TGTGCCAGCAGCGTAGACTCAGGGTCGCATCAGCCCCAGCATTTT
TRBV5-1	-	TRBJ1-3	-	CASSVGGLGYTIYF	TGCGCCAGCAGCGTGGGGGGACTTGGCTACACCATATATTTT
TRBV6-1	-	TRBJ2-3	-	CASSEGRTDTQYF	TGTGCCAGCAGTGAGGGGAGGACAGATACGCAGTATTTT
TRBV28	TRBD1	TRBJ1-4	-	CASSSGGQGQNEKLFF	TGTGCCAGCAGTTCGGGGGGACAGGGGCAAAATGAAAAACTGTTTTTT
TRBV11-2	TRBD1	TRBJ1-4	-	CASSLAPPGQGHKLFF	TGTGCCAGCAGCTTAGCCCCTCCGGGACAGGGTCATAAACTGTTTTTT
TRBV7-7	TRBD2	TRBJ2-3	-	CASSTGSGVADTQYF	TGTGCCAGCAGCACCGGCAGCGGGGTAGCAGATACGCAGTATTTT
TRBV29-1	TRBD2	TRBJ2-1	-	CSVAGWKSLAGEPSDEQFF	TGCAGCGTTGCTGGGTGGAAGTCGCTAGCGGGAGAGCCTTCCGATGAGCAGTTCTTC
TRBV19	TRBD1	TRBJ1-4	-	CASSSAPQGVGEKLFF	TGTGCCAGTAGTTCAGCGCCACAGGGGGTCGGTGAAAAACTGTTTTTT
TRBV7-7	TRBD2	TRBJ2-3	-	CASSAGLAGSTDTQYF	TGTGCCAGCAGCGCTGGACTAGCGGGGAGCACAGATACGCAGTATTTT
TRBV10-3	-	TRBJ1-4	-	CATSGVQGSGKLFF	TGTGCCACCAGCGGCGTTCAGGGTTCCGGAAAACTGTTTTTT
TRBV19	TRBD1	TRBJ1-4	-	CASRGQGPTNEKLFF	TGTGCCAGTAGGGGACAGGGACCAACTAATGAAAAACTGTTTTTT
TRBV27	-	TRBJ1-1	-	CASRTRNEQPTEAFF	TGTGCCAGCAGAACCCGAAACGAACAACCCACGGAAGCTTTCTTT
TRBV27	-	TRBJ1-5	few	CASSLSGFNQPQHF	TGTGCCAGCAGTTTAAGCGGTTTCAATCAGCCCCAGCATTTT
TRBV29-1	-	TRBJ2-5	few	CSGGGGTGLKGETQYF	TGCAGCGGCGGTGGTGGCACGGGACTCAAGGGAGAGACCCAGTACTTC
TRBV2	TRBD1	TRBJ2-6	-	CASKEKGAPSGANVLTF	TGTGCCAGCAAAGAAAAGGGGGCACCCTCTGGGGCCAACGTCCTGACTTTC
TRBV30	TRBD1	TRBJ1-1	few	CAWSVQDRAETEAFF	TGTGCCTGGAGTGTACAAGACAGGGCGGAAACTGAAGCTTTCTTT
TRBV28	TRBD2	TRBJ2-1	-	CASSRLLAGVDNEQFF	TGTGCCAGCAGTCGGTTACTAGCGGGAGTCGACAATGAGCAGTTCTTC
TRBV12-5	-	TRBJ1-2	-	CASGVRAGDVYGYTF	TGTGCTAGTGGTGTCCGAGCAGGGGATGTCTATGGCTACACCTTC
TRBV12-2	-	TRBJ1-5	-	CASRFRVRNQPQHF	TGTGCAAGTCGCTTCAGGGTACGCAATCAGCCCCAGCATTTT
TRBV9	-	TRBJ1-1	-	CASSPGVGLNTEAFF	TGTGCCAGCAGCCCCGGGGTCGGACTGAACACTGAAGCTTTCTTT
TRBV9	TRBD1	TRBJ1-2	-	CASSARGQGFSGYTF	TGTGCCAGCAGTGCCCGGGGACAGGGCTTTTCTGGCTACACCTTC
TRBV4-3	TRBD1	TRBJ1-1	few	CASSQTRGRGTEAFF	TGCGCCAGCAGCCAAACCAGGGGGCGCGGCACTGAAGCTTTCTTT
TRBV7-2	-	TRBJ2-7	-	CASRQGTAASYEQYF	TGTGCCAGCAGACAGGGGACTGCCGCCTCCTACGAGCAGTACTTC
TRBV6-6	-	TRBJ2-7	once	CASSYSPRLTYEQYF	TGTGCCAGCAGTTACTCCCCCAGGTTAACCTACGAGCAGTACTTC
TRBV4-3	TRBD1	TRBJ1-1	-	CASSQDWGQEAFF	TGCGCCAGCAGCCAAGATTGGGGACAGGAAGCTTTCTTT
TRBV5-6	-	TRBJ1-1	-	CASSLEPGGNTEAFF	TGTGCCAGCAGCTTGGAGCCGGGTGGGAACACTGAAGCTTTCTTT
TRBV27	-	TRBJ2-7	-	CASSLRYHYEQYF	TGTGCCAGCAGTTTGCGATACCACTACGAGCAGTACTTC
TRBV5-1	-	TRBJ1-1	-	CASSPREGANTEAFF	TGCGCCAGCAGCCCCCGGGAGGGCGCGAACACTGAAGCTTTCTTT
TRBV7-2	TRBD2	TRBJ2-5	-	CASSPGGALETQYF	TGTGCCAGCAGCCCGGGGGGGGCCCTTGAGACCCAGTACTTC
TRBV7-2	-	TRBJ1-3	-	CASSPGQGNTIYF	TGTGCCAGCAGCCCCGGACAGGGAAACACCATATATTTT
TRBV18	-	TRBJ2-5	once	CASSPQQETQYF	TGTGCCAGCTCACCCCAACAAGAGACCCAGTACTTC
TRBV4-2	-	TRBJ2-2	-	CASSQGTGDTGELFF	TGTGCCAGCAGCCAAGGGACGGGGGACACCGGGGAGCTGTTTTTT